The clone carrying this TCR beta chain was seen more than once but under ten times. Its antigen is unknown. Sequencing libraries made from TCR beta cDNA carried unique molecular identifiers. Roughly 450,000 cDNA molecules were recovered from an input of 1 to 10 million T cells. TCRdb reprocessed the PCR reads with MiXCR, giving one entry per CDR3 protein. Among about 770,000 distinct CDR3 sequences, roughly 50% were seen once, and the ten largest hold 4% to 5%. This sample stems from a study of post-analysis software for immune sequencing data. About the research overall: There were relapsing-remitting, secondary progressive and progressive-relapsing multiple sclerosis among the disease courses included.

Study-wide points: Roughly five TRBV segments appeared more often in patients than in controls, and TRBV5-6, TRBV5-1 and TRBV20-1 were among these.

Trimming at V came to 0 bases and at J to 4 bases, leaving 6 bases not matched to a gene. Germline values: CDR1 SGDLS, CDR2 YYNGEE. The CDR3 is 17 amino acids. The J gene is TRBJ2-1, the V gene TRBV9, with 11 nucleotides matching TRBD2. The sequence was obtained from a girl aged 5-17 years with multiple sclerosis. The material sequenced was blood. The CDR3 DNA sequence: TGTGCCAGCAGCGTAGGAGGGGCTAGCGGGAGGTACAATGAGCAGTTCTTC. As protein: CASSVGGASGRYNEQFF. Together with reference TRBV9 and TRBJ2-1, the CDR3 gives the full variable domain: DSGVTQTPKHLITATGQRVTLRCSPRSGDLSVYWYQQSLDQGLQFLIQYYNGEERAKGNILERFSAQQFPDLHSELNLSSLELGDSALYFCASSVGGASGRYNEQFFGPGTRLTVL.